Below, 3 T cell receptor beta chains from the same sample are listed, as sequenced in a study of blood T cell repertoires in COVID-19. This table comes from immunoSEQ multiplex PCR, and its TCRdb copy is limited to in-frame clones, with some not included. The table records about 230,000 clones, 65% to 90% of them present only once. Sequencing input: peripheral blood. The receptors were sampled from a woman in her thirties or forties who had recovered from COVID-19.

The chain joins TRBV27 to TRBJ2-2; 9 nucleotides agree with TRBD1. With V trimmed by 1 base and J by 7 bases, 7 bases remained unmatched. This CDR3 is built from 16 residues. The germline CDR1 and CDR2 sequences are MNHEY and SMNVEV (reference sequence). The chain's CDR3 is CASSLFTGGLIGELFF. The CDR3 nucleotides are TGTGCCAGCAGTTTATTTACAGGGGGCTTGATCGGGGAGCTGTTTTTT.

The chain links TRBV21-1 to TRBJ1-6. TRBV21-1 is flagged as a pseudogene. CDR3 size: 16 residues. The chain's CDR3 is CASRRGAPPGDSPLHF. CDR3 in DNA: TGTGCCAGCAGGCGTGGTGCTCCGCCCGGAGATTCACCCCTCCACTTT.

By share, this clone ranks as medium-sized. The chain carries TRBV2 and TRBJ1-2; 7 positions match TRBD1. Unmatched junction bases numbered 5, after V lost 9 bases and J lost 4 bases. The CDR3 contains 12 residues. Germline V gene lookup returns CDR1 SNHLY and CDR2 FYNNEI. Here the CDR3 reads CARTQGTYGYTF. In DNA, the CDR3 is TGTGCCAGAACACAGGGGACCTATGGCTACACCTTC.